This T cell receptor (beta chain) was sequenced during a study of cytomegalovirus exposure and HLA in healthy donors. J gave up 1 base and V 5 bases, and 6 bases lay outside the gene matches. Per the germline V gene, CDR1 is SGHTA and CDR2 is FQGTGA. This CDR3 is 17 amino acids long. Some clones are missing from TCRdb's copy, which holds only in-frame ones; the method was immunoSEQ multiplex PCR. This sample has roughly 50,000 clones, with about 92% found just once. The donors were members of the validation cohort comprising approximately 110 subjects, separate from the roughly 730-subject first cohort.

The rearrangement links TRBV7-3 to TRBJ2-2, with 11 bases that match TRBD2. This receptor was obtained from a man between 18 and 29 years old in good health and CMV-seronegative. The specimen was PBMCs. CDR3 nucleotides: TGTGCCAGCAGCCCGGGACTAGCGGCAAAGAACACCGGGGAGCTGTTTTTT. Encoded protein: CASSPGLAAKNTGELFF.